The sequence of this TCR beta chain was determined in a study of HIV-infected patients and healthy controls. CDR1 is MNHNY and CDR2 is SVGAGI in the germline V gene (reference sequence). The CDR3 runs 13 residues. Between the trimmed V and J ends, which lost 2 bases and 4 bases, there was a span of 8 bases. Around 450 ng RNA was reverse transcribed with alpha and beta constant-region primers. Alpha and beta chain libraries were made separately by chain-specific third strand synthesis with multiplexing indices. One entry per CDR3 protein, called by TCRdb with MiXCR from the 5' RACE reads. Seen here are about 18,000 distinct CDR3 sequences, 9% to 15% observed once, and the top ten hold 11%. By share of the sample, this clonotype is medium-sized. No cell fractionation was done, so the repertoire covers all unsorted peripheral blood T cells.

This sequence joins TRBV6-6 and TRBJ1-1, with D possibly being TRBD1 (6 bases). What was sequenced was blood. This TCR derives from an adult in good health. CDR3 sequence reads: CASSYPGATEAFF. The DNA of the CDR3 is TGTGCCAGCAGTTACCCGGGGGCCACTGAAGCTTTCTTT.